This T cell receptor beta chain derives from a study of vaccination and CD4 T cells after COVID-19. Background on the study: Typically, post-vaccine samples were obtained a median approximately 74 days after dose two, within a range of 14 to 241. Control cultures received a CEFX pool, an HIV-1 Nef pool, or no peptide.

Germline assignment: CDR1 SQVTM and CDR2 ANQGSEA. This CDR3 contains 13 residues. Deletions cut 2 bases from V and 2 bases from J, with 7 bases between. Sequencing of DNA taken from cultured CD4+ T cells relied on the Oncomine TCR Beta short-read assay. Extraction of genomic DNA was performed on cultured CD4+ T cells. TCRdb analysed the PCR reads with MiXCR anew, one entry per CDR3 protein. The sample has some 15,000 distinct CDR3 sequences, 21% seen once. On this clonotype itself: Its antigen remains unknown.

The treatment is: approximately 10-day PBMC culture with coronavirus spike peptide pools or control peptides (ViraFEST assay). Under the ViraFEST approach, antigen-specific T cells were expanded with peptide pools and TCRs subsequently sequenced. This TCR came from a human donor who received a COVID-19 vaccine. The sample here was CD4+ T cells from blood, cultured in vitro, taken before SARS-CoV-2 vaccination. The gene calls are TRBV29-1 and TRBJ1-3, with D possibly TRBD1 on 5 matching bases. The CDR3 nucleotides read TGCAGCGTTGAATCCAGGGCTGGAAACACCATATATTTT. The encoded protein is CSVESRAGNTIYF.